This T cell receptor beta chain was identified during a study of CD8+ T cells in alopecia areata. In the study overall: Tofacitinib was given for 6 to 18 months, then stopped for 6 months. Notes on the study in general: Sequence data from scalp samples additionally include resident alphabeta T cells of normal skin.

The CDR3 spans 13 residues. V was cut by 5 bases and J by 8 bases, with 12 bases left in between. The germline gives CDR1 SGHTA, CDR2 FQGNSA. As the sequencing template, cDNA was produced by extracting RNA and reverse transcribing it. Using immunoSEQ multiplex PCR, the repertoire was profiled, and TCRdb retains in-frame clones only, with some absent. The table has about 180,000 clones, almost 65% seen once. In its sample, this clone was seen a few times. Its antigen remains unknown. This chain uses TRBV7-2 with TRBJ2-2; D gene ambiguous. This TCR was sampled from a human donor with alopecia areata. This material consisted of CD4+ T cells sorted from blood, taken at week 0. DNA for the CDR3: TGTGCCAGCAGCCTTAGCCCGCCGGGGGAGCTGTTTTTT. It specifies CASSLSPPGELFF. The complete variable domain, with remaining parts taken from reference TRBV7-2 and TRBJ2-2, reads GAGVSQSPSNKVTEKGKDVELRCDPISGHTALYWYRQSLGQGLEFLIYFQGNSAPDKSGLPSDRFSAERTGGSVSTLTIQRTQQEDSAVYLCASSLSPPGELFFGEGSRLTVL.